The 3 T cell receptor beta chains below all came from one sample that was sequenced in a study of blood T cell repertoires in COVID-19. Clones were sequenced by immunoSEQ multiplex PCR, and TCRdb holds only the in-frame ones, with some missing. This repertoire shows roughly 41,000 clones, 90% found once; its top ten account for about 25%. Sequences were obtained from peripheral blood. The origin of the receptors is a man between 60 and 75 years old with active or convalescent COVID-19.

This chain connects TRBV11-3 to TRBJ1-1, with 10 positions matching TRBD1. This CDR3 has 17 residues. Unmatched junction bases numbered 11, after V lost 5 bases and J lost 2 bases. CDR1 and CDR2 from the germline V gene are SGHNT and YENEEA. The CDR3 reads CASSNDFRTGGNTEAFF. CDR3 DNA sequence: TGTGCCAGCAGCAACGACTTTCGGACAGGGGGAAACACTGAAGCTTTCTTT.

The gene calls are TRBV19 and TRBJ2-7; a weak D match, TRBD2 (5 bases). In germline, CDR1 is LNHDA, CDR2 SQIVND (reference sequence). The CDR3 is made up of 14 amino acids. V shed 1 base and J shed 6 bases, with 13 bases lying between them. The CDR3 DNA reads TGTGCCAGTAGTATAGGCGACACCCGGGGCGAGCAGTACTTC. Its protein is CASSIGDTRGEQYF.

The CDR3, as DNA: TGTGCCAGCAGTTTACAGGGGAACACTGAAGCTTTCTTT. Encoded protein: CASSLQGNTEAFF. The chain combines TRBV6-1 with TRBJ1-1; a possible D gene is TRBD1 (6 bases). The V gene lost 5 bases and the J gene lost 1 base, with 8 bases spanning the gap. The CDR3 extends over 13 amino acids. The germline V gene has CDR1 MNHNS and CDR2 SASEGT.